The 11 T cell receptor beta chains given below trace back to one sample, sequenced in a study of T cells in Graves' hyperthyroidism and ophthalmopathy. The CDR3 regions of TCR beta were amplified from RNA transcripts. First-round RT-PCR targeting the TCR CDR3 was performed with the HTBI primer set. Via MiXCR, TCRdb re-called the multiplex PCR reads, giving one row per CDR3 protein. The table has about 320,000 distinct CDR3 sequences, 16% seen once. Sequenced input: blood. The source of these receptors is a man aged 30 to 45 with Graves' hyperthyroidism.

The DNA for the CDR3 is TGTGCCAGGGGACAGGGCACAGATACGCAGTATTTT. Residues: CARGQGTDTQYF. The gene calls are TRBV2 and TRBJ2-3; TRBD1 matches 8 bases. The ends lost 9 bases at V and 1 base at J; junction bases unmatched: 0. The CDR3 consists of 12 residues. Germline V gene lookup returns CDR1 SNHLY and CDR2 FYNNEI. Variable domain in full (rest from reference TRBV2 and TRBJ2-3): EPEVTQTPSHQVTQMGQEVILRCVPISNHLYFYWYRQILGQKVEFLVSFYNNEISEKSEIFDDQFSVERPDGSNFTLKIRSTKLEDSAMYFCARGQGTDTQYFGPGTRLTVL.

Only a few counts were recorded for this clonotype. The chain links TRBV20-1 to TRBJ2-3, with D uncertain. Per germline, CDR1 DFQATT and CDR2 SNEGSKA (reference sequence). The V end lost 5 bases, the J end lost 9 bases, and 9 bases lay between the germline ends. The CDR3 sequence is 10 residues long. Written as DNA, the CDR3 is TGCAGTGCTCGTTCCTTGACGCAGTATTTT. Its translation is CSARSLTQYF.

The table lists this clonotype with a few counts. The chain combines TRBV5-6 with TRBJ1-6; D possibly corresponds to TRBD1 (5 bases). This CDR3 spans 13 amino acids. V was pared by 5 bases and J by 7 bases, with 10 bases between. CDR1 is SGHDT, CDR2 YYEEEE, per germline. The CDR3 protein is CASSGGENSPLHF. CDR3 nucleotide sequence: TGTGCCAGCAGTGGGGGTGAGAATTCACCCCTCCACTTT.

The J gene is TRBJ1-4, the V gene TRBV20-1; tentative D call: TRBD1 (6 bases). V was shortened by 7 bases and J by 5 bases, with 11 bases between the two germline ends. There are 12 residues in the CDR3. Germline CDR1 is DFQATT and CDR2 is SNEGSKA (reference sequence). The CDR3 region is CSGQAHNEKLFF. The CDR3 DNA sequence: TGCAGTGGACAGGCCCACAATGAAAAACTGTTTTTT.

The CDR3 DNA follows: TGCAGCGTCCCTAGCGACCCCTCTGGGGCCAACGTCCTGACTTTC. Protein product: CSVPSDPSGANVLTF. The chain is built from TRBV29-1 and TRBJ2-6; D perhaps matches TRBD2 (6 bases). Per the germline V gene, CDR1 is SQVTM and CDR2 is ANQGSEA. The CDR3 runs to 15 residues. Trimming cost V 6 bases and J 0 bases, with 12 bases left between them.

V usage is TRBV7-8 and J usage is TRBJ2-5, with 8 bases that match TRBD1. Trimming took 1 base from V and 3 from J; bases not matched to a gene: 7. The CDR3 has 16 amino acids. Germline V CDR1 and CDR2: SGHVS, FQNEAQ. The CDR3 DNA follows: TGTGCCAGCAGCTTAGGGGCAGGGGGCGCGAAAGAGACCCAGTACTTC. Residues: CASSLGAGGAKETQYF.

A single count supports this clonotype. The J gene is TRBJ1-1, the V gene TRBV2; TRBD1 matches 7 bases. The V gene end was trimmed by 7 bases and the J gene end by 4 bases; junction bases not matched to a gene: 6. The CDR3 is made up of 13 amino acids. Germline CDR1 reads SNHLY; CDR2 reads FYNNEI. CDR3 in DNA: TGTGCCAGCATCAGGGGGGGGCTCACTGAAGCTTTCTTT. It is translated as CASIRGGLTEAFF.

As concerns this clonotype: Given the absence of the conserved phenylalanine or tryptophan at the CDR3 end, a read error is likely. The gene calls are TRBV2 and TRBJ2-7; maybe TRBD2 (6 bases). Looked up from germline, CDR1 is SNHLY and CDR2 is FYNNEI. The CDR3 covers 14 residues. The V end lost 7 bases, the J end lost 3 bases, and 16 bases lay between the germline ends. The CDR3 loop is CASIKREAGYEQYY. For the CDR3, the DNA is TGTGCCAGCATAAAAAGGGAAGCGGGCTACGAGCAGTACTAC.

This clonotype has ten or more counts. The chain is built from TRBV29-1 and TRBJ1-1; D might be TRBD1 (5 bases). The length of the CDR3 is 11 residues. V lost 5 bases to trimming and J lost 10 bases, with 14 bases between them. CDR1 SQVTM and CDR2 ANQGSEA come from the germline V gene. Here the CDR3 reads CSVSGAWGAFF. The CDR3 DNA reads TGCAGCGTTTCCGGGGCCTGGGGAGCTTTCTTT.

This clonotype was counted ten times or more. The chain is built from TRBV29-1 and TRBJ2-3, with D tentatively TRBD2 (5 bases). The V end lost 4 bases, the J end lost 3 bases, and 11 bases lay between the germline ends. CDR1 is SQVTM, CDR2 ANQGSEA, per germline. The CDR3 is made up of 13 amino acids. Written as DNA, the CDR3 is TGCAGCGTTGGGTCGGAGGTAACAGATACGCAGTATTTT. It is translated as CSVGSEVTDTQYF.

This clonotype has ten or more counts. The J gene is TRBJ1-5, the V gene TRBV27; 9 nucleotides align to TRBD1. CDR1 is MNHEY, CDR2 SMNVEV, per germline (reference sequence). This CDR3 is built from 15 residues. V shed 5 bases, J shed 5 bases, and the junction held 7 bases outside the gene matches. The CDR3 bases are TGTGCCAGCAGTCGCGGACAGGGGTGGGATCAGCCCCAGCATTTT. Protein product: CASSRGQGWDQPQHF.